The 27 T cell receptor beta chains reported below all come from one sample, sequenced in a study of shared clonotypes between healthy human individuals. Sequencing used immunoSEQ multiplex PCR; TCRdb keeps in-frame clones, though not all of them. The table lists roughly 1,500,000 clones, approximately 98.5% of them singletons. Sequenced sample: naive CD4+ T cells sorted from blood. The subset was: CD45RA+ positively selected. These receptors were obtained from a man aged 25 to 45 in good health.

This clone was seen a single time. This chain joins TRBV18 and TRBJ1-1, with D hard to call. The germline V and J ends were trimmed by 5 bases and 0 bases, with 13 bases remaining between them. Germline values: CDR1 KGHSH, CDR2 LQKENI. The CDR3 has 15 amino acids. DNA for the CDR3: TGTGCCAGCTCAAGGCTGGACGGCCTGAACACTGAAGCTTTCTTT. This sequence encodes CASSRLDGLNTEAFF.

The chain links TRBV2 to TRBJ2-2; a weak D match, TRBD2 (6 bases). This CDR3 spans 16 amino acids. Per germline, CDR1 SNHLY and CDR2 FYNNEI. The V gene lost 1 base and the J gene lost 5 bases, with 14 bases spanning the gap. The DNA of the CDR3 is TGTGCCAGCAGTGAAGGGCGGGGAATCCTAACCGGGGAGCTGTTTTTT. Translating gives CASSEGRGILTGELFF.

The J gene is TRBJ1-5, the V gene TRBV7-9, with 9 bases lining up with TRBD1. The CDR3 has 15 amino acids. The V gene end was trimmed by 5 bases and the J gene end by 4 bases; junction bases not matched to a gene: 6. The germline gives CDR1 SEHNR, CDR2 FQNEAQ (reference sequence). CDR3 DNA: TGTGCCAGCAGCCGAGAGGGGACAGGGAATCAGCCCCAGCATTTT. This gives the protein CASSREGTGNQPQHF.

V gene TRBV28 combines with J gene TRBJ2-5, with no clear D. The V end lost 1 base, the J end lost 5 bases, and 11 bases lay between the germline ends. The germline V gene has CDR1 MDHEN and CDR2 SYDVKM. CDR3 length equals 14 residues. The CDR3 nucleotides read TGTGCCAGCAGTTTATCGGTAAAGCAGGAGACCCAGTACTTC. Its protein is CASSLSVKQETQYF.

The chain joins TRBV2 to TRBJ1-1; tentative D call: TRBD1 (5 bases). With 5 bases removed from V and 1 base from J, the gap between germline ends came to 8 bases. The CDR3 loop spans 13 amino acids. Germline V CDR1 and CDR2: SNHLY, FYNNEI. CDR3 DNA sequence: TGTGCCAGCAGTTTTCAGGGGAACACTGAAGCTTTCTTT. This codes for CASSFQGNTEAFF.

This clone was found a few times. The V call is TRBV6-4, the J call TRBJ1-1; D is uncertain. This CDR3 spans 13 amino acids. Trimming left V 4 bases short and J 0 bases short, with 6 bases between. CDR1 is MRHNA, CDR2 SNTAGT, per germline. CDR3 in amino acids: CASSAGMNTEAFF. CDR3 bases: TGTGCCAGCAGTGCGGGGATGAACACTGAAGCTTTCTTT.

The chain employs TRBV7-8 and TRBJ2-3, with 11 positions matching TRBD1. There are 15 residues in the CDR3. V dropped 1 base and J dropped 5; count of bases not matched to a gene: 2. Germline CDR1 is SGHVS and CDR2 is FQNEAQ. The CDR3 reads CASSLVGQGGDTQYF. In nucleotides, the CDR3 is TGTGCCAGCAGCTTAGTGGGACAGGGGGGAGATACGCAGTATTTT. Full variable domain (outside the CDR3, taken from reference TRBV7-8 and TRBJ2-3): GAGVSQSPRYKVAKRGQDVALRCDPISGHVSLFWYQQALGQGPEFLTYFQNEAQLDKSGLPSDRFFAERPEGSVSTLKIQRTQQEDSAVYLCASSLVGQGGDTQYFGPGTRLTVL.

The chain is built from TRBV19 and TRBJ1-1, with D unresolved. V shed 1 base and J shed 4 bases, with 10 bases lying between them. Germline CDR1 reads LNHDA; CDR2 reads SQIVND (reference sequence). The CDR3 has 14 amino acids. The CDR3 nucleotides are TGTGCCAGTAGTATAGTATCGACCGCCACTGAAGCTTTCTTT. It is translated as CASSIVSTATEAFF.

The chain joins TRBV5-1 to TRBJ2-2, with D maybe TRBD2 (5 bases). CDR1 is SGHRS and CDR2 is YFSETQ in the germline V gene. V was shortened by 4 bases and J by 6 bases, with 7 bases between the two germline ends. The CDR3 has 12 amino acids. The CDR3 nucleotides are TGCGCCAGCAGCGACGGGGCCGGGGAGCTGTTTTTT. Protein product: CASSDGAGELFF.

This clone occurred a few times. The chain has TRBV7-9 and TRBJ1-5; tentative D call: TRBD1 (6 bases). Deletions cut 3 bases from V and 4 bases from J, with 10 bases between. There are 14 residues in the CDR3. Germline lookup yields CDR1 SEHNR and CDR2 FQNEAQ (reference sequence). The CDR3 coding sequence is TGTGCCAGCAGCTTCGGCCAGGGGAATCAGCCCCAGCATTTT. This codes for CASSFGQGNQPQHF.

V usage is TRBV19 and J usage is TRBJ2-5, with a weak D call TRBD2 (6 bases). The CDR3 runs 15 residues. The ends were cut back, 5 bases at V and 2 bases at J, with 15 bases in the middle. The germline V gene encodes CDR1 LNHDA and CDR2 SQIVND (reference sequence). The CDR3 sequence: CASSPQAGTQETQYF. CDR3 DNA sequence: TGTGCCAGTAGTCCCCAGGCGGGGACTCAAGAGACCCAGTACTTC.

The rearrangement uses TRBV30 and TRBJ2-1, with no clear D. The CDR3 has 16 amino acids. Looked up from germline, CDR1 is GTSNPN and CDR2 is SVGIG (reference sequence). The V and J ends lost 1 base and 3 bases respectively, with 16 bases between them. Written as DNA, the CDR3 is TGTGCCTGGAGTGCGAACGTAACCTACTGCTACAATGAGCAGTTCTTC. Translating gives CAWSANVTYCYNEQFF.

CDR3 nucleotide sequence: TGCGCCAGCAGCTTGGGCCCACTAGCGGCGAACACCGGGGAGCTGTTTTTT. Protein sequence: CASSLGPLAANTGELFF. The V and J genes are TRBV5-1 and TRBJ2-2; 8 bases line up with TRBD2. V lost 0 bases to trimming and J lost 0 bases; unmatched junction nucleotides: 4. In germline, CDR1 is SGHRS, CDR2 YFSETQ. The CDR3 covers 17 residues.

Of note for this clone: Other DNA sequences in the sample encode the same CDR3. The chain couples TRBV5-1 to TRBJ2-5, with D possibly matching TRBD2 (6 bases). Trimming took off 2 bases at V and 3 bases at J, with 8 bases between the two ends. The V gene's germline CDR1 is SGHRS and CDR2 YFSETQ. This CDR3 contains 13 residues. In DNA, the CDR3 is TGCGCCAGCAGCTTACCGGGAGAAGAGACCCAGTACTTC. This gives the protein CASSLPGEETQYF.

The chain has TRBV5-4 and TRBJ1-4; a possible D gene is TRBD1 (5 bases). The V end lost 5 bases, the J end lost 8 bases, and 13 bases lay between the germline ends. There are 13 residues in the CDR3. Germline V CDR1 and CDR2: SGHNT, YYREEE (reference sequence). CDR3 coding DNA: TGTGCCAGCAGGGCCCGGGGGAAGGAAAAACTGTTTTTT. As protein: CASRARGKEKLFF.

The chain recombines TRBV10-3 with TRBJ2-1; D perhaps matches TRBD1 (5 bases). The CDR3 is 12 residues long. V shed 7 bases and J shed 5 bases, with 9 bases lying between them. Germline V gene lookup returns CDR1 ENHRY and CDR2 SYGVKD. The CDR3 spells CAINARDNEQFF. The CDR3 DNA follows: TGTGCCATCAATGCCAGGGACAATGAGCAGTTCTTC.

The V and J genes are TRBV7-2 and TRBJ2-6; perhaps TRBD1 as D (5 bases). The CDR3 length is 16 residues. V was shortened by 5 bases and J by 1 base, with 12 bases between the two germline ends. The germline V gene encodes CDR1 SGHTA and CDR2 FQGNSA. The CDR3 protein is CASSLEGASGANVLTF. The CDR3, as DNA: TGTGCCAGCAGCCTAGAAGGGGCATCTGGGGCCAACGTCCTGACTTTC.

The chain carries TRBV30 and TRBJ2-2; possibly TRBD1 for D (6 bases). V gave up 3 bases and J gave up 2 bases, with 16 bases separating them. In germline, CDR1 is GTSNPN, CDR2 SVGIG (reference sequence). The CDR3 is 16 amino acids. The CDR3 region has the DNA TGTGCCTGGAGCCACTGGGGGCAGGGAAACACCGGGGAGCTGTTTTTT. It specifies CAWSHWGQGNTGELFF.

This sequence joins TRBV4-1 and TRBJ2-7; 7 bases fit TRBD1. Germline V gene sequence: CDR1 MGHRA, CDR2 YSYEKL. This CDR3 contains 14 residues. J was trimmed by 1 base and V by 2 bases; bases with no gene match: 2. CDR3 sequence reads: CASSQTGVSYEQYF. CDR3 bases: TGCGCCAGCAGCCAAACAGGGGTATCCTACGAGCAGTACTTC.

CDR3 nucleotides: TGTGCCAGCAGCGAAACCACACGCTACGAGCAGTACTTC. This sequence encodes CASSETTRYEQYF. The chain combines TRBV7-8 with TRBJ2-7; D remains ambiguous. V lost 5 bases and J 3 bases, leaving 11 bases between the germline ends. The germline gives CDR1 SGHVS, CDR2 FQNEAQ. The CDR3 extends over 13 amino acids.

The chain uses TRBV5-1 and TRBJ2-5; D perhaps matches TRBD1 (6 bases). The V gene's germline CDR1 is SGHRS and CDR2 YFSETQ. Trimming pared 0 bases from V and 7 bases from J, leaving 10 bases between. This CDR3 comprises 13 residues. CDR3 sequence reads: CASSLEGVGTQYF. DNA for the CDR3: TGCGCCAGCAGCTTGGAGGGGGTTGGGACCCAGTACTTC.

V is TRBV28 and J is TRBJ2-7; D gene unclear. Trimming took off 5 bases at V and 0 bases at J, with 8 bases between the two ends. The CDR3 sequence is 13 residues long. Per the germline V gene, CDR1 is MDHEN and CDR2 is SYDVKM. CDR3 DNA: TGTGCCAGCAGTCAATCACCCTCCTACGAGCAGTACTTC. Translating gives CASSQSPSYEQYF.

This clone was observed once. This chain connects TRBV25-1 to TRBJ2-7, with 10 positions matching TRBD1. The CDR3 loop spans 15 amino acids. CDR1 is MGHDK, CDR2 SYGVNS, per germline. V lost 4 bases, J lost 5 bases, and 8 bases stayed unmatched. CDR3 sequence: CASSAAGTGDNEQYF. CDR3 coding DNA: TGTGCCAGCAGTGCCGCCGGGACAGGGGATAACGAGCAGTACTTC.

This chain uses TRBV5-1 with TRBJ2-7, with TRBD2 identical over 11 bases. Germline V CDR1 and CDR2: SGHRS, YFSETQ. V shed 0 bases and J 1 base; nucleotides not matched to a gene: 6. This CDR3 region has 17 residues. This CDR3 is CASSLGTSGYASYEQYF. CDR3 in DNA: TGCGCCAGCAGCTTGGGGACTAGCGGGTATGCATCCTACGAGCAGTACTTC. The variable domain in full, with the rest retrieved from reference TRBV5-1 and TRBJ2-7, is KAGVTQTPRYLIKTRGQQVTLSCSPISGHRSVSWYQQTPGQGLQFLFEYFSETQRNKGNFPGRFSGRQFSNSRSEMNVSTLELGDSALYLCASSLGTSGYASYEQYFGPGTRLTVT.

This chain uses TRBV6-4 with TRBJ2-2, with a tentative D call TRBD1 (6 bases). V lost 6 bases to trimming and J lost 12 bases, with 20 bases between them. CDR1 is MRHNA, CDR2 SNTAGT, per germline. The CDR3 sequence is 14 residues long. The CDR3 loop reads CASSATGQPMKLFF. In DNA form, the CDR3 reads TGTGCCAGCAGCGCTACCGGACAGCCGATGAAGCTGTTTTTT.

Concerning this clone itself: Other DNA sequences within the sample encode an identical CDR3. The chain recombines TRBV18 with TRBJ1-4; no clear D. V shed 2 bases and J shed 4 bases, with 5 bases lying between them. The CDR3 length is 13 residues. Germline loops: CDR1 KGHSH, CDR2 LQKENI. CDR3 region: CASSPLVNEKLFF. Written as DNA, the CDR3 is TGTGCCAGCTCACCATTAGTTAATGAAAAACTGTTTTTT.

The chain couples TRBV6-8 to TRBJ2-2; a possible D gene is TRBD1 (6 bases). The CDR3 totals 15 residues. V was clipped by 2 bases and J by 2 bases, with 9 bases between them. The germline CDR1 and CDR2 sequences are MNHGY and SAAAGT. The CDR3 is CASSYTGHNTGELFF. CDR3 DNA sequence: TGTGCCAGCAGTTACACGGGACATAACACCGGGGAGCTGTTTTTT.